The 29 T cell receptor beta chains given below trace back to one sample, sequenced in a study of patients and donors after allogeneic stem cell transplantation. TCRdb processed the RT-PCR reads anew with MiXCR; each CDR3 protein has one entry. This sample yields approximately 200,000 distinct CDR3 sequences, of which over 30% are seen a single time; 11% belongs to the top ten. The sequencing input was blood, either unsorted or a sorted T cell fraction (not recorded which). These receptors all come from a human donor who was either an allogeneic HSCT recipient or a stem cell or donor lymphocyte infusion donor (not recorded which). It is not recorded whose cells these are; they may come from a transplant donor.

The chain uses TRBV5-1 and TRBJ1-6, with a tentative D call TRBD1 (6 bases). CDR1 is SGHRS, CDR2 YFSETQ, per germline. The CDR3 covers 14 residues. V was shortened by 4 bases and J by 5 bases, with 10 bases between the two germline ends. The CDR3 reads CASSGHRDNSPLHF. CDR3 DNA sequence: TGCGCCAGCAGCGGACACAGGGATAATTCACCCCTCCACTTT.

The chain recombines TRBV11-2 with TRBJ1-2; the D is unclear. The CDR3 spans 13 residues. The germline V gene encodes CDR1 SGHAT and CDR2 FQNNGV. Deletions cut 1 base from V and 7 bases from J, with 10 bases between. CDR3 sequence (DNA): TGTGCCAGCAGCTTAGCCCCGGACCGTGGCTACACCTTC. Amino acid sequence: CASSLAPDRGYTF. Supplemented by reference TRBV11-2 and TRBJ1-2, the full variable domain reads EAGVAQSPRYKIIEKRQSVAFWCNPISGHATLYWYQQILGQGPKLLIQFQNNGVVDDSQLPKDRFSAERLKGVDSTLKIQPAKLEDSAVYLCASSLAPDRGYTFGSGTRLTVV.

This chain uses TRBV5-5 with TRBJ1-6; perhaps TRBD1 as D (6 bases). V was cut by 3 bases and J by 7 bases, with 14 bases left in between. Germline V gives CDR1 SGHKS, CDR2 YYEKEE (reference sequence). There are 15 residues in the CDR3. CDR3: CASSSFRTENSPLHF. The CDR3 DNA is TGTGCCAGCAGCTCTTTTCGGACAGAGAATTCACCCCTCCACTTT.

The genes are TRBV4-2 and TRBJ2-7; D remains ambiguous. Trimming pared 0 bases from V and 4 bases from J, leaving 7 bases between. The CDR3 consists of 13 residues. Looked up from germline, CDR1 is LGHNA and CDR2 is YNFKEQ. CDR3 DNA sequence: TGTGCCAGCAGCCAAGATCCAATATACGAGCAGTACTTC. The encoded protein is CASSQDPIYEQYF.

This clonotype was observed a single time. The chain uses TRBV4-1 and TRBJ2-7; tentatively, D is TRBD1 (6 bases). The CDR3 is 15 residues long. CDR1 and CDR2 from the germline V gene are MGHRA and YSYEKL. V was shortened by 0 bases and J by 2 bases, with 11 bases between the two germline ends. This chain's CDR3 is CASSQDAGDTYEQYF. The CDR3 DNA sequence: TGCGCCAGCAGCCAAGATGCAGGGGACACCTACGAGCAGTACTTC.

The genes are TRBV20-1 and TRBJ1-2; 7 nucleotides match TRBD1. The V segment lost 0 bases and the J segment 4 bases; nucleotides outside the gene matches: 11. Looked up from germline, CDR1 is DFQATT and CDR2 is SNEGSKA (reference sequence). The CDR3 consists of 16 residues. The CDR3 protein is CSARDLQGTEGYGYTF. CDR3 nucleotide sequence: TGCAGTGCTAGAGATCTACAGGGGACAGAGGGCTATGGCTACACCTTC.

CDR3 region: CASSLLGNRWGTQYF. The CDR3 nucleotides read TGTGCCAGCAGCTTGCTAGGCAACAGATGGGGGACCCAGTACTTC. The J gene is TRBJ2-5, the V gene TRBV5-5; the D is unclear. This CDR3 is 15 amino acids long. Germline V gene lookup returns CDR1 SGHKS and CDR2 YYEKEE (reference sequence). V was pared by 1 base and J by 7 bases, with 17 bases between.

This clonotype was observed a few times. The chain has TRBV28 and TRBJ1-5; tentative D call: TRBD1 (5 bases). The germline V and J ends were trimmed by 6 bases and 4 bases, with 16 bases remaining between them. The CDR3 covers 15 residues. Germline values: CDR1 MDHEN, CDR2 SYDVKM. This CDR3 reads CASRTSGTENQPQHF. CDR3 sequence (DNA): TGTGCCAGCAGGACCAGTGGGACTGAGAATCAGCCCCAGCATTTT.

The J gene is TRBJ2-3, the V gene TRBV2; D remains unclear. Deletions cut 8 bases from V and 2 bases from J, with 11 bases between. The CDR3 contains 13 residues. Germline values: CDR1 SNHLY, CDR2 FYNNEI. CDR3 in DNA: TGTGCCAGCTTGCGGTATCCCACAGATACGCAGTATTTT. Translation: CASLRYPTDTQYF.

The chain is built from TRBV5-6 and TRBJ2-7; D not certain. CDR1 and CDR2 from the germline V gene are SGHDT and YYEEEE. The CDR3 runs to 16 residues. The germline V and J ends were trimmed by 1 base and 4 bases, with 18 bases remaining between them. This CDR3 is CASSLNRRKRLYEQYF. CDR3 coding DNA: TGTGCCAGCAGCTTGAATCGCAGAAAGAGACTTTACGAGCAGTACTTC.

The CDR3 region has the DNA TGTGCCAGCAGCTTGAGGGTAGGCGAGGGCTACACCTTC. Its translation is CASSLRVGEGYTF. The chain couples TRBV5-4 to TRBJ1-2, with D unresolved. Trimming pared 1 base from V and 8 bases from J, leaving 12 bases between. This CDR3 region has 13 residues. The germline V gene has CDR1 SGHNT and CDR2 YYREEE (reference sequence).

The V gene is TRBV28, the J gene TRBJ1-2; D unclear. Germline CDR1 and CDR2: MDHEN and SYDVKM. The CDR3 is 12 amino acids. V lost 6 bases to trimming and J lost 8 bases, with 13 bases between them. CDR3 sequence reads: CASSPGPSGYTF. CDR3 DNA: TGTGCCAGCAGCCCGGGCCCTTCGGGCTACACCTTC.

The rearrangement uses TRBV24-1 and TRBJ2-7; maybe TRBD2 (5 bases). Trimming pared 0 bases from V and 6 bases from J, leaving 8 bases between. This CDR3 spans 13 amino acids. Germline V CDR1 and CDR2: KGHDR, SFDVKD. CDR3 sequence (DNA): TGTGCCACCAGTGATTTGGATGGGAGCGAGCAGTACTTC. It yields the protein CATSDLDGSEQYF.

The CDR3 loop is CSARGLMGSGEKLFF. The CDR3 nucleotides are TGCAGTGCTAGAGGACTGATGGGGAGTGGTGAAAAACTGTTTTTT. The chain couples TRBV20-1 to TRBJ1-4; D unresolved. Germline CDR1 DFQATT, CDR2 SNEGSKA (reference sequence). CDR3 length: 15 residues. Trimming left V 1 base short and J 7 bases short, with 16 bases between.

V gene TRBV5-1 combines with J gene TRBJ1-1; a weak D match, TRBD1 (5 bases). The CDR3 spans 14 residues. Germline V gene sequence: CDR1 SGHRS, CDR2 YFSETQ. The V end was cut by 4 bases, the J end by 5 bases, with 15 bases between. The CDR3 here is CASSPAGGGTEAFF. CDR3 nucleotides: TGCGCCAGCAGCCCCGCGGGGGGAGGGACTGAAGCTTTCTTT.

The rearrangement uses TRBV5-1 and TRBJ2-3; D call uncertain. Trimming left V 5 bases short and J 4 bases short, with 14 bases between. The CDR3 has 14 residues. Germline-derived CDR1 and CDR2 are SGHRS and YFSETQ. The CDR3 DNA is TGCGCCAGCAGGGGAAGGGTCGTTGCAGATACGCAGTATTTT. Protein: CASRGRVVADTQYF.

The sample holds a few counts of this clonotype. The chain employs TRBV9 and TRBJ1-2; TRBD1 matches at 7 bases. Trimming at V came to 0 bases and at J to 8 bases, leaving 7 bases not matched to a gene. This CDR3 has 14 residues. Germline CDR1 and CDR2: SGDLS and YYNGEE. The CDR3 sequence is CASSVGSRGRGYTF. The CDR3, as DNA: TGTGCCAGCAGCGTAGGATCGAGGGGGCGAGGCTACACCTTC. Together with reference TRBV9 and TRBJ1-2, the CDR3 gives the full variable domain: DSGVTQTPKHLITATGQRVTLRCSPRSGDLSVYWYQQSLDQGLQFLIQYYNGEERAKGNILERFSAQQFPDLHSELNLSSLELGDSALYFCASSVGSRGRGYTFGSGTRLTVV.

This clonotype was detected a few times. The chain combines TRBV12-3 or TRBV12-4 with TRBJ2-7; D not resolved. CDR3 size: 12 residues. V dropped 5 bases and J dropped 5 bases, with 10 bases sitting between them. The CDR3 DNA is TGTGCCAGCAGTCAAATGACCCACGAGCAGTACTTC. Encoded protein: CASSQMTHEQYF.

The rearrangement uses TRBV6-5 and TRBJ1-5; D may be TRBD1 (6 bases). CDR3 length: 18 amino acids. Germline V gives CDR1 MNHEY, CDR2 SVGAGI. V lost 2 bases, J lost 0 bases, and 17 bases lay in between. The CDR3 nucleotides are TGTGCCAGCAGTTACGATGACAGGCCTCAGGATAGCAATCAGCCCCAGCATTTT. As protein: CASSYDDRPQDSNQPQHF.

The CDR3 nucleotides read TGCAGTGCTAGAGGCCAGGGGGTAGGTTCACCCCTCCACTTT. This encodes CSARGQGVGSPLHF. The chain carries TRBV20-1 and TRBJ1-6; 7 bases are a match to TRBD1. V lost 1 base, J lost 9 bases, and 6 bases stayed unmatched. This CDR3 spans 14 amino acids. Per germline, CDR1 DFQATT and CDR2 SNEGSKA (reference sequence).

The rearrangement joins TRBV5-1 to TRBJ2-3; D possibly corresponds to TRBD2 (5 bases). The CDR3 runs to 16 residues. The V gene's germline CDR1 is SGHRS and CDR2 YFSETQ. Deletions cut 0 bases from V and 3 bases from J, with 14 bases between. CDR3 nucleotide sequence: TGCGCCAGCAGCTTGGCGGGCAGGAGGTATACAGATACGCAGTATTTT. This codes for CASSLAGRRYTDTQYF. Together with reference TRBV5-1 and TRBJ2-3, the CDR3 gives the full variable domain: KAGVTQTPRYLIKTRGQQVTLSCSPISGHRSVSWYQQTPGQGLQFLFEYFSETQRNKGNFPGRFSGRQFSNSRSEMNVSTLELGDSALYLCASSLAGRRYTDTQYFGPGTRLTVL.

This clonotype occurred a few times. The chain employs TRBV12-3 or TRBV12-4 and TRBJ1-3; 10 nucleotides align to TRBD1. The trim removed 0 bases at V and 16 bases at J, leaving 3 bases unmatched. There are 12 residues in the CDR3. CDR3 nucleotide sequence: TGTGCCAGCAGTTTAGCGGCGGGACAGGGGTATTTT. Translation gives CASSLAAGQGYF.

The rearrangement links TRBV2 to TRBJ1-1, with D tentatively TRBD1 (6 bases). The CDR3 consists of 15 residues. In germline, CDR1 is SNHLY, CDR2 FYNNEI. V lost 6 bases, J lost 1 base, and 15 bases lay in between. Written as DNA, the CDR3 is TGTGCCAGCAGGCAGGGGACTTACTCGAACACTGAAGCTTTCTTT. This gives the protein CASRQGTYSNTEAFF.

The V call is TRBV11-2, the J call TRBJ2-5; 7 nucleotides agree with TRBD1. Germline CDR1 SGHAT, CDR2 FQNNGV. The CDR3 spans 14 residues. J lost 2 bases, V lost 4 bases, and 4 bases had no gene match. The CDR3 DNA is TGTGCCAGCAGCTCACGACAGGGTCAAGAGACCCAGTACTTC. Translation: CASSSRQGQETQYF.

This clonotype has more than one count but fewer than ten. The genes are TRBV6-5 and TRBJ2-3, with a weak D call TRBD2 (5 bases). This CDR3 has 15 residues. Trimming took 0 bases from V and 2 from J, leaving 9 bases between them. Germline V gene sequence: CDR1 MNHEY, CDR2 SVGAGI. The CDR3 reads CASSYSRAPTDTQYF. CDR3 bases: TGTGCCAGCAGTTACTCGCGGGCCCCCACAGATACGCAGTATTTT.

The rearrangement joins TRBV7-9 to TRBJ1-4, with D possibly being TRBD1 (5 bases). The CDR3 is 13 amino acids. The V and J ends lost 5 bases and 8 bases respectively, with 12 bases between them. From germline, CDR1 is SEHNR and CDR2 FQNEAQ (reference sequence). The CDR3 protein is CASSPPEGEKLFF. CDR3 DNA: TGTGCCAGCAGCCCTCCTGAGGGGGAAAAACTGTTTTTT. Full variable domain (missing parts from reference TRBV7-9 and TRBJ1-4): DTGVSQNPRHKITKRGQNVTFRCDPISEHNRLYWYRQTLGQGPEFLTYFQNEAQLEKSRLLSDRFSAERPKGSFSTLEIQRTEQGDSAMYLCASSPPEGEKLFFGSGTQLSVL.

This clonotype has a handful of counts. This chain connects TRBV15 to TRBJ1-1; TRBD1 agrees at 7 bases. Looked up from germline, CDR1 is LNHNV and CDR2 is YYDKDF (reference sequence). V lost 8 bases, J lost 4 bases, and 7 bases stayed unmatched. The CDR3 is made up of 13 amino acids. DNA of the CDR3: TGTGCCACCCACAGGGGAATAGGCACTGAAGCTTTCTTT. It yields the protein CATHRGIGTEAFF.

The CDR3 sequence is CASSPPPGQGFYGYTF. CDR3 DNA: TGTGCCAGCTCACCACCACCGGGACAGGGGTTCTATGGCTACACCTTC. The chain combines TRBV18 with TRBJ1-2, with 10 positions matching TRBD1. The CDR3 loop spans 16 amino acids. V was clipped by 0 bases and J by 4 bases; unmatched bases: 5. The germline V gene encodes CDR1 KGHSH and CDR2 LQKENI.

This clonotype was observed a handful of times. This chain links TRBV20-1 with TRBJ2-7; D gene uncertain. CDR3 size: 17 residues. The germline CDR1 and CDR2 sequences are DFQATT and SNEGSKA (reference sequence). The V and J ends lost 0 bases and 0 bases respectively, with 18 bases between them. Here the CDR3 DNA reads TGCAGTGCTAGAGATCTTGGCAGGCCCCTAAGCTCCTACGAGCAGTACTTC. It is translated as CSARDLGRPLSSYEQYF.